Detailed here is one T cell receptor (beta chain). Its antigen is undetermined. The data stem from a study of shared clonotypes between healthy human individuals. Whole-study findings and limits: Limitation of the genetic and exposure-history diversity represented came from the few donors. Clonotype sharing among donors, it was expected, would be affected by sequencing depth.

CDR1 SGHRS and CDR2 YFSETQ come from the germline V gene. Between the trimmed V and J ends, which lost 0 bases and 0 bases, there was a span of 9 bases. The CDR3 length is 15 residues. Original processing notes: ImmunoSEQ gave junction-only sequences without quality scores, so filtering differed. The protocol was immunoSEQ multiplex PCR, while the TCRdb copy is restricted to in-frame clones and leaves out a portion. V and J calls and clone size come straight from that table; D and trimming were deduced from the DNA. The sample comprises over 1.4 million clones, around 97% of which are singletons, and roughly 1.1% rests with the top ten.

The chain uses TRBV5-1 and TRBJ1-1, with a tentative D call TRBD1 (5 bases). The sequenced sample consisted of naive CD4+ T cells sorted from blood. Subset: CD45RA+ positively selected. The TCR originated in a man younger than 40 in good health. The CDR3 loop is CASSLGGAMNTEAFF. In DNA, the CDR3 is TGCGCCAGCAGCTTGGGGGGCGCGATGAACACTGAAGCTTTCTTT.